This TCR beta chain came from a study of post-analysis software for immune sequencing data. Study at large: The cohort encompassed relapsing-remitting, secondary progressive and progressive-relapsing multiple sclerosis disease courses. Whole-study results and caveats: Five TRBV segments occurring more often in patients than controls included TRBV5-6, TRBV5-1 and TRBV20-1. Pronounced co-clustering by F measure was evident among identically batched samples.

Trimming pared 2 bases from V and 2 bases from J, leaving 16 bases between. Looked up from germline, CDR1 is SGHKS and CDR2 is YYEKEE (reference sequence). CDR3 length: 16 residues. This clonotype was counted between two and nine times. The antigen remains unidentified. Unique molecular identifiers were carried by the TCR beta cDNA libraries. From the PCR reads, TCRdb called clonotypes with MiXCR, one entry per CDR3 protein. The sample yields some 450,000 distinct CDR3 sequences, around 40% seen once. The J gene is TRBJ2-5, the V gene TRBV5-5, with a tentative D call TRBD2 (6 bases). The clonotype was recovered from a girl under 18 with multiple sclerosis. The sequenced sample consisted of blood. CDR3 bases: TGTGCCAGCAGCTTTTACCTGATGGGGGGACAAGAGACCCAGTACTTC. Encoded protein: CASSFYLMGGQETQYF.